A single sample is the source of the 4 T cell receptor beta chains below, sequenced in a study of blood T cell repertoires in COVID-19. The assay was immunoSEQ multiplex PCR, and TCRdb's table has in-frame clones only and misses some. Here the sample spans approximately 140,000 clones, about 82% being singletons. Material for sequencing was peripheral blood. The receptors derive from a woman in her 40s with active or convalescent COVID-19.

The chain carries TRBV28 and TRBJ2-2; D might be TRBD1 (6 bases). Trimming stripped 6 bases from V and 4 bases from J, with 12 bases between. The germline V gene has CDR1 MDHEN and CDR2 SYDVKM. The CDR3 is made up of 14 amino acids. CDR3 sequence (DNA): TGTGCCAGCAGCGTCACAGGGAGCACCGGGGAGCTGTTTTTT. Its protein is CASSVTGSTGELFF.

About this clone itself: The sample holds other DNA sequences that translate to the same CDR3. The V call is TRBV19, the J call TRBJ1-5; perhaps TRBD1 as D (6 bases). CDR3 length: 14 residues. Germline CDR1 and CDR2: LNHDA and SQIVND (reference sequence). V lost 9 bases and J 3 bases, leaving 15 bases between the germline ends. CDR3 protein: CASSTDRNNQPQHF. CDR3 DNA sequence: TGTGCCAGCTCCACCGACAGGAACAATCAGCCCCAGCATTTT.

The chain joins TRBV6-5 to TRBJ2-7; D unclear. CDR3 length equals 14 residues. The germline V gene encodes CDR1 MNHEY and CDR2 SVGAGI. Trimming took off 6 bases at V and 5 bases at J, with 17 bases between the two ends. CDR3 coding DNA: TGTGCCAGCAGCCGAGCACAGAGATTAAACGAGCAGTACTTC. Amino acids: CASSRAQRLNEQYF.

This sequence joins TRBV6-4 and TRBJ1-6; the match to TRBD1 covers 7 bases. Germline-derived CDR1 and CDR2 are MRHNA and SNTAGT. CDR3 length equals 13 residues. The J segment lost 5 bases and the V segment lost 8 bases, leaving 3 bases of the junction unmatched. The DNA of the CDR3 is TGTGCCAGCTCAGACAGGGATAATTCACCCCTCCACTTT. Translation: CASSDRDNSPLHF.